This TCR beta chain was retrieved from a study of blood T cell repertoires in COVID-19. Germline V gene data show CDR1 as MNHEY and CDR2 as SVGAGI. The CDR3 is made up of 15 amino acids. Trimming took 2 bases from V and 3 from J; bases not matched to a gene: 4. Participants' own reports of clinical history determined their cohort assignment. Produced via immunoSEQ multiplex PCR; TCRdb's table is partial and in-frame only. The sample has some 330,000 clones, 86% seen once. The chain employs TRBV6-5 and TRBJ2-7, with 10 nucleotides matching TRBD1. Sequencing was done on a sample of PBMCs or T cells enriched from blood (not recorded which). The sequence was collected from a young man who had recovered from COVID-19. The CDR3 nucleotides are TGTGCCAGCAGTTACGTCGGGACAGGGGTCTACGAGCAGTACTTC. Its translation: CASSYVGTGVYEQYF.